This is a list of T cell receptor beta chains from one sample in a study of blood T cell repertoires in COVID-19. This table comes from immunoSEQ multiplex PCR, and its TCRdb copy is limited to in-frame clones, with some not included. The repertoire holds under 300,000 clones, with under 90% as singletons. Specimen: PBMCs or T cells enriched from blood (not recorded which). All receptors derive from a woman aged 35 to 49 who had recovered from COVID-19. CDR3s include the opening cysteine and the closing phenylalanine or tryptophan. The D gene is left open where the match is weak. Only part of the rows carry a size: once, few, many, or a class if the clone is expanded.

TRBV7-9	TRBJ2-7	TRBD1	few	14	TGTGCCAGCAGGGGGACAGGCGACTACTACGAGCAGTACTTC	CASRGTGDYYEQYF
TRBV2	TRBJ2-5	NA	NA	13	TGTGCCAGCAGCCGGGATCAAGGGGAGACCCAGTACTTC	CASSRDQGETQYF
TRBV5-5	TRBJ2-4	TRBD2	NA	15	TGTGCCAGCAGCTCACTGGGGGGGATCGGCGGCATTCAGTACTTC	CASSSLGGIGGIQYF
TRBV6-5	TRBJ1-2	TRBD1	once	12	TGTGCCAGCAGGGCAACAGGGGATGGCTACACCTTC	CASRATGDGYTF
TRBV19	TRBJ2-7	NA	NA	15	TGTGCCAGTAGAGATCAGGGGAATTCGGGGTACGAGCAGTACTTC	CASRDQGNSGYEQYF
TRBV2	TRBJ1-3	NA	once	14	TGTGCCAGTAAGCAGGAAGCCTCTGGAAACACCATATATTTT	CASKQEASGNTIYF
TRBV5-1	TRBJ2-1	TRBD2	NA	16	TGCGCCAGCAGCTTGGCCCCGGGACTAGCGGGAAATGAGCAGTTCTTC	CASSLAPGLAGNEQFF
TRBV12-3/TRBV12-4	TRBJ1-5	NA	NA	12	TGTGCCAGCAGTTGGGCCAGTCAGCCCCAGCATTTT	CASSWASQPQHF
TRBV5-1	TRBJ2-3	NA	NA	12	TGCGCCAGCAGCACGGGACAAAATACGCAGTATTTT	CASSTGQNTQYF
TRBV29-1	TRBJ2-7	TRBD2	NA	14	TGCAGCGTGGCTGGACTAGCGCCCTTCTACGAGCAGTACTTC	CSVAGLAPFYEQYF
TRBV25-1	TRBJ2-3	TRBD2	NA	15	TGTGCCAGCAGTCTAGCGGGAGTAATGACAGATACGCAGTATTTT	CASSLAGVMTDTQYF
TRBV6-5	TRBJ2-7	NA	NA	15	TGTGCCAGCAGTTACCGGGTAAAGAGCTCCTACGAGCAGTACTTC	CASSYRVKSSYEQYF
TRBV5-5	TRBJ2-6	NA	NA	17	TGTGCCAGCAGCCCACTAGTACTGAGCTCTGGGGCCAACGTCCTGACTTTC	CASSPLVLSSGANVLTF